Given below is one T cell receptor beta chain in context. Its antigen is unidentified. The data derive from a study of T cell responses to AZD1222 COVID-19 vaccine. Study findings and constraints: Of spike-specific TCRs, nearly half reportedly target regions left unmutated in variants. Spike-specific TCR repertoires showed rising breadth and depth after two AZD1222 doses.

Sequencing used immunoSEQ multiplex PCR; TCRdb keeps in-frame clones, though not all of them. The table has 20,000 to 30,000 clones, about nine tenths seen once. Deletions cut 0 bases from V and 2 bases from J, with 9 bases between. Looked up from germline, CDR1 is MGHRA and CDR2 is YSYEKL. The CDR3 has 15 amino acids. The clonotype comes from an adult who received the AZD1222 COVID-19 vaccine. The sequencing used peripheral blood, collected 28 days after the second AZD1222 dose. The V and J genes are TRBV4-1 and TRBJ2-3, with D possibly matching TRBD1 (5 bases). CDR3 DNA sequence: TGCGCCAGCAGCCAAGATCTCAGGGACACAGATACGCAGTATTTT. Encoded protein: CASSQDLRDTDTQYF.